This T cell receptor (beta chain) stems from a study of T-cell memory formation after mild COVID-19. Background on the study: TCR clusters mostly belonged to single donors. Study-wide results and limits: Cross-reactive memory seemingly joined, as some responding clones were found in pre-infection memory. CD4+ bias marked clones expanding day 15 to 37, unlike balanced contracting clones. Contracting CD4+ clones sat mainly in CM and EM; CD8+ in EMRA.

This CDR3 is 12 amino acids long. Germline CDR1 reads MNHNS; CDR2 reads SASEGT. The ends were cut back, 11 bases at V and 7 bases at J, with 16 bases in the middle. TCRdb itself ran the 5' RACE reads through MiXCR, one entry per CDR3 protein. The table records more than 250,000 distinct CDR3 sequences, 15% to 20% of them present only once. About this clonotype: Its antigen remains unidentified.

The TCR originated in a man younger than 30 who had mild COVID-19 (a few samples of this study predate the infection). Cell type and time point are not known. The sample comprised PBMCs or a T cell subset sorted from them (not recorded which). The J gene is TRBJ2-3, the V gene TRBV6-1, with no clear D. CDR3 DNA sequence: TGTGCCGTCCCCAGCGAAGTGAATACGCAGTATTTT. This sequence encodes CAVPSEVNTQYF.